This note documents a single T cell receptor (beta chain) sequence. TCRdb keeps only in-frame clones here, not all; method: immunoSEQ multiplex PCR. Among approximately 82,000 clones listed, 75% to 95% were seen once. The sample is drawn from a study of T cell changes during pregnancy in multiple sclerosis. The CDR3 runs to 14 residues. Germline values: CDR1 MNHNS, CDR2 SASEGT. Trimming at V came to 5 bases and at J to 3 bases, leaving 4 bases not matched to a gene. The TCR comes from a female donor with multiple sclerosis, enrolled in a pregnancy study. The chain employs TRBV6-1 and TRBJ2-7, with TRBD1 matching 10 bases. Sequencing was performed on CD4+ T cells from peripheral blood mononuclear cells, taken in the second trimester of pregnancy. The CDR3 sequence: CASSPRTGGYEQYF. In nucleotides, the CDR3 is TGTGCCAGCAGTCCACGGACAGGGGGCTACGAGCAGTACTTC.